This TCR beta chain was documented in a study of technical replicates of blood from several donors. Repertoires were generated with immunoSEQ multiplex PCR, while TCRdb's copy carries only in-frame clones and drops some. Of 75,000 or so clones listed, approximately 95% were seen once; the top ten hold more than 0.2%. Trimming pared 8 bases from V and 6 bases from J, leaving 20 bases between. The CDR3 is 14 amino acids. CDR1 MDHEN and CDR2 SYDVKM come from the germline V gene. The clonotype was recovered from a human donor in good health. This sequence joins TRBV28 and TRBJ2-7, with TRBD1 as a possible D gene (5 bases). What was sequenced was T cells isolated from PBMCs. Written as DNA, the CDR3 is TGTGCCAGCGGAGTACGGCAGGGATCTCGCGAGCAGTACTTC. Its translation is CASGVRQGSREQYF.